The following is a TCR beta chain sequence with its context. Produced via immunoSEQ multiplex PCR; TCRdb's table is partial and in-frame only. This table holds 150,000 to 200,000 clones, approximately 93% found once. This record comes from a study of blood T cell repertoires in COVID-19. The CDR3 runs to 14 residues. In germline, CDR1 is MNHEY, CDR2 SVGAGI. V was shortened by 2 bases and J by 10 bases, with 15 bases between the two germline ends. This clonotype was sampled from a woman aged 55-69 years with COVID-19, enrolled during active disease. Sequencing was done on a sample of peripheral blood. The chain couples TRBV6-5 to TRBJ2-1; TRBD1 might be the D (5 bases). Here the CDR3 reads CASSYPNRIREQFF. The CDR3, as DNA: TGTGCCAGCAGTTACCCAAACAGGATAAGGGAGCAGTTCTTC.